This T cell receptor beta chain was identified in a study of blood T cells in healthy people across ages. Primers used in a second PCR of roughly 6 to 12 cycles were a sample-barcoded 5' primer and a J-beta primer mix. TCRdb re-called the 5' RACE reads with MiXCR, one entry per CDR3 protein. The table lists about 670,000 distinct CDR3 sequences, 45% to 60% of them singletons. This clonotype was detected a few times. This may be a read error: a much more frequent sequence differs by one nucleotide. Trimming took 5 bases from V and 7 from J; bases not matched to a gene: 10. This CDR3 has 13 residues. The V gene's germline CDR1 is DFQATT and CDR2 SNEGSKA (reference sequence).

The sample comprised blood. This TCR derives from a woman over 75 in good health. The chain carries TRBV20-1 and TRBJ2-7; 8 nucleotides align to TRBD2. This CDR3 is CSALAGGFNEQYF. In DNA form, the CDR3 reads TGCAGTGCTCTGGCGGGAGGCTTCAATGAGCAGTACTTC.